This is a list of T cell receptor beta chains from one sample in a study of brain T cells in children with intractable seizures. Using immunoSEQ multiplex PCR, the repertoire was profiled, and TCRdb retains in-frame clones only, with some absent. The sample comprises approximately 330,000 clones, roughly 93% of which are singletons, and 5.7% rests with the top ten. The specimen was peripheral blood, collected about 5 months after surgery. These receptors were collected from a boy less than two years old with tuberous sclerosis and intractable seizures. Each CDR3 is given with its conserved first and last residue. D genes are given only for firm matches. Some rows have no size entry. The others give once, few or many, or a class for an expanded clone.

V gene	clone size	J gene	D gene	CDR3 protein	CDR3 DNA
TRBV7-9	-	TRBJ2-3	-	CASSFTMSDTQYF	TGTGCCAGCAGCTTTACTATGTCAGATACGCAGTATTTT
TRBV10-3	-	TRBJ2-2	-	CAIDDRNTGELFF	TGTGCCATCGATGACAGGAACACCGGGGAGCTGTTTTTT
TRBV7-2	-	TRBJ2-3	-	CASSFGGQRTDTQYF	TGTGCCAGCAGCTTCGGGGGACAACGCACAGATACGCAGTATTTT
TRBV14	-	TRBJ1-1	-	CASSLQDWGGRGAFF	TGTGCCAGCAGCCTCCAAGATTGGGGGGGGCGCGGGGCTTTCTTT
TRBV9	-	TRBJ2-1	TRBD2	CASSVGLAGGLNEQFF	TGTGCCAGCAGCGTGGGACTAGCGGGGGGGCTAAATGAGCAGTTCTTC
TRBV19	-	TRBJ2-3	TRBD2	CASSTGLAGADTQYF	TGTGCCAGTAGTACCGGACTAGCGGGAGCAGATACGCAGTATTTT
TRBV4-1	-	TRBJ1-2	-	CASSQLPGPISGYTF	TGCGCCAGCAGCCAGCTACCGGGACCCATCTCAGGCTACACCTTC
TRBV25-1	-	TRBJ2-5	TRBD1	CASSEPGQEFQETQYF	TGTGCCAGCAGTGAACCGGGACAGGAGTTCCAAGAGACCCAGTACTTC
TRBV7-2	-	TRBJ1-5	-	CASSRPTLGSHSNQPQHF	TGTGCCAGCAGCCGTCCCACCTTGGGGAGTCATAGCAATCAGCCCCAGCATTTT
TRBV2	-	TRBJ2-2	-	CASRMAANTGELFF	TGTGCCAGCAGGATGGCCGCGAACACCGGGGAGCTGTTTTTT
TRBV2	-	TRBJ1-6	-	CASNLGRNSPLHF	TGTGCCAGCAATCTTGGACGGAATTCACCCCTCCACTTT
TRBV7-9	-	TRBJ2-3	-	CASSSQDGITDTQYF	TGTGCCAGCAGCTCTCAGGACGGCATCACAGATACGCAGTATTTT
TRBV19	-	TRBJ2-3	TRBD1	CASSSGTVFRDTQYF	TGTGCCAGTTCCTCCGGGACAGTGTTTAGGGATACGCAGTATTTT
TRBV6-5	-	TRBJ2-5	TRBD1	CASQADRYSQETQYF	TGTGCCAGCCAAGCGGACAGGTACTCACAAGAGACCCAGTACTTC
TRBV4-1	-	TRBJ2-3	-	CASSQGRLADTQYF	TGCGCCAGCAGCCAAGGGCGACTAGCAGATACGCAGTATTTT
TRBV19	-	TRBJ1-1	-	CASKGPGWRNTEAFF	TGTGCCAGTAAGGGACCAGGGTGGAGGAACACTGAAGCTTTCTTT
TRBV3-1/TRBV3-2	once	TRBJ1-1	-	CASTEGGRITEAFF	TGTGCCAGCACAGAAGGGGGGCGAATCACTGAAGCTTTCTTT
TRBV14	-	TRBJ2-1	-	CASSRSSPATTSYNEQFF	TGTGCCAGCAGCCGCTCAAGCCCAGCAACTACGTCCTACAATGAGCAGTTCTTC
TRBV6-6	-	TRBJ1-2	TRBD1	CASSYPNPGQGGYTF	TGTGCCAGCAGTTACCCGAACCCGGGACAGGGAGGCTACACCTTC
TRBV5-1	once	TRBJ2-3	-	CASSLDQADTQYF	TGCGCCAGCAGCTTGGACCAGGCAGATACGCAGTATTTT
TRBV7-9	many	TRBJ1-1	TRBD1	CASSLGQGTEAFF	TGTGCCAGCAGCTTAGGACAGGGGACTGAAGCTTTCTTT
TRBV19	-	TRBJ2-3	-	CASSHGEITDTQYF	TGTGCCAGTAGTCACGGGGAAATCACAGATACGCAGTATTTT
TRBV15	few	TRBJ2-4	TRBD1	CATSRGQGDNIQYF	TGTGCCACCAGCAGAGGACAGGGAGATAACATTCAGTACTTC
TRBV2	once	TRBJ2-1	-	CASSEVLSPTYNEQFF	TGTGCCAGCAGTGAAGTGTTGTCCCCTACCTACAATGAGCAGTTCTTC
TRBV11-2	-	TRBJ2-6	-	CASSFYRSGANVLTF	TGTGCCAGCAGCTTTTATCGCTCTGGGGCCAACGTCCTGACTTTC
TRBV19	-	TRBJ2-7	TRBD1	CASSMDRSSYEQYF	TGTGCCAGTAGTATGGACAGGAGCTCCTACGAGCAGTACTTC
TRBV6-5	-	TRBJ2-3	-	CASSYSPSRDTQYF	TGTGCCAGCAGTTACTCACCCTCCCGTGATACGCAGTATTTT